The 32 T cell receptor beta chains below all came from one sample that was sequenced in a study of shared clonotypes between healthy human individuals. TCRdb's table, derived via immunoSEQ multiplex PCR, lists solely in-frame clones and lacks some. The table lists roughly 2 million clones, around 95% of them singletons. The sequenced material came from naive CD4+ T cells sorted from blood. As for subset: CD45RA+ positively selected. The receptors originated from a man in his late teens or twenties in good health.

As to this clone: The sample holds other DNA sequences that translate to the same CDR3. The rearrangement joins TRBV10-3 to TRBJ2-2, with 13 bases matching TRBD2. After removal of 4 bases from V and 0 bases from J, the junction contained 2 bases not matched to a gene. Germline loops: CDR1 ENHRY, CDR2 SYGVKD. The CDR3 runs to 17 residues. The CDR3 DNA sequence: TGTGCCATCAGTGGACTAGCGGGAGGCCCGAACACCGGGGAGCTGTTTTTT. It is translated as CAISGLAGGPNTGELFF.

Remarks on this clone: The same CDR3 arises from other DNA sequences in this sample as well. V usage is TRBV18 and J usage is TRBJ2-5, with D possibly called TRBD1 or TRBD2 (5 bases each). In germline, CDR1 is KGHSH, CDR2 LQKENI. The CDR3 has 14 residues. Trimming pared 0 bases from V and 1 base from J, leaving 6 bases between. The CDR3 spells CASSPPRGQETQYF. CDR3 DNA sequence: TGTGCCAGCTCACCACCGAGGGGCCAAGAGACCCAGTACTTC. The full variable domain, rest sourced from reference TRBV18 and TRBJ2-5, is NAGVMQNPRHLVRRRGQEARLRCSPMKGHSHVYWYRQLPEEGLKFMVYLQKENIIDESGMPKERFSAEFPKEGPSILRIQQVVRGDSAAYFCASSPPRGQETQYFGPGTRLLVL.

On this clone: This sample also contains other DNA sequences that code for the same CDR3. The genes are TRBV30 and TRBJ1-4, with D possibly TRBD1 on 6 matching bases. Trimming removed 0 bases at V and 8 bases at J, with 13 bases between. Germline V gives CDR1 GTSNPN, CDR2 SVGIG (reference sequence). The CDR3 is 14 amino acids. CDR3 residues: CAWSVGGGGEKLFF. The CDR3 region has the DNA TGTGCCTGGAGTGTAGGAGGGGGAGGCGAAAAACTGTTTTTT.

As for this clone: The junction differs from germline at one of its ends, possibly a read error. In the same sample, other DNA sequences code for this CDR3. The rearrangement uses TRBV7-7 and TRBJ2-3; 8 nucleotides match TRBD2. Germline-derived CDR1 and CDR2 are SSHAT and FNYEAQ (reference sequence). The CDR3 has 15 amino acids. This CDR3 reads CASSLGLAGTDTQYF. The CDR3 DNA reads as TGTGCTAGCAGCCTCGGACTAGCTGGCACAGATACGCAGTATTTT.

The V gene is TRBV10-3, the J gene TRBJ1-1; D gene uncertain. Trimming cost V 4 bases and J 1 base, with 10 bases left between them. The CDR3 spans 14 residues. Per germline, CDR1 ENHRY and CDR2 SYGVKD. The CDR3 loop reads CAISAAGWNTEAFF. The DNA for the CDR3 is TGTGCCATCAGTGCCGCCGGGTGGAACACTGAAGCTTTCTTT.

V usage is TRBV10-3 and J usage is TRBJ1-4, with unresolved D. The CDR3 loop spans 13 amino acids. Germline V CDR1 and CDR2: ENHRY, SYGVKD. V was clipped by 6 bases and J by 8 bases, with 13 bases between them. CDR3 residues: CAIRTGPEEKLFF. Here the CDR3 DNA reads TGTGCCATCAGGACCGGGCCGGAGGAAAAACTGTTTTTT.

The chain recombines TRBV5-1 with TRBJ2-5; D call uncertain. The CDR3 totals 12 residues. V lost 4 bases, J lost 3 bases, and 7 bases lay in between. Germline values: CDR1 SGHRS, CDR2 YFSETQ. The CDR3 nucleotides are TGCGCCAGCAGCGCATTAGAAGAGACCCAGTACTTC. Residues: CASSALEETQYF.

The chain joins TRBV9 to TRBJ2-5; no definite D call. This CDR3 has 15 amino acids. Between the trimmed V and J ends, which lost 0 bases and 1 base, there was a span of 10 bases. Germline CDR1 SGDLS, CDR2 YYNGEE. CDR3 DNA: TGTGCCAGCAGCGTAGAGCCCAGAACCCAAGAGACCCAGTACTTC. Its translation is CASSVEPRTQETQYF.

The chain links TRBV11-2 to TRBJ2-3, with 8 bases that match TRBD2. After removal of 1 base from V and 1 base from J, the junction contained 4 bases not matched to a gene. The CDR3 sequence is 16 residues long. CDR1 and CDR2 (germline): SGHAT, FQNNGV. The CDR3 loop reads CASSLGAGDGTDTQYF. CDR3 nucleotide sequence: TGTGCCAGCAGCTTAGGAGCGGGAGACGGCACAGATACGCAGTATTTT.

The table lists this clone with a count of one. The rearrangement uses TRBV7-6 and TRBJ2-7; perhaps TRBD2 as D (5 bases). Germline CDR1 SGHVS, CDR2 FNYEAQ. The CDR3 runs 15 residues. The germline V and J ends were trimmed by 5 bases and 4 bases, with 18 bases remaining between them. For the CDR3, the DNA is TGTGCCAGCAGCCTCTCTCGGACTGCTACGTACGAGCAGTACTTC. This gives the protein CASSLSRTATYEQYF.

The CDR3 DNA reads as TGTGCCAGCAGTGATCGACAGCCCCAGCATTTT. Protein sequence: CASSDRQPQHF. V usage is TRBV6-1 and J usage is TRBJ1-5; D gene ambiguous. V shed 3 bases and J shed 7 bases, with 4 bases lying between them. This CDR3 has 11 residues. Germline V lookup: CDR1 MNHNS, CDR2 SASEGT.

The chain has TRBV7-3 and TRBJ2-1, with D possibly matching TRBD1 (6 bases). The V and J ends lost 5 bases and 14 bases respectively, with 22 bases between them. The CDR3 sequence is 14 residues long. Germline V lookup: CDR1 SGHTA, CDR2 FQGTGA. CDR3 loop: CASSPTQGDSRKFF. As DNA, the CDR3 is TGTGCCAGCAGCCCTACACAGGGAGACTCTAGAAAGTTCTTC.

J is TRBJ2-1 and V is TRBV9, with TRBD2 identical over 9 bases. With 3 bases clipped from V and 6 bases from J, the junction kept 7 bases outside the gene matches. CDR1 and CDR2 from the germline V gene are SGDLS and YYNGEE. The CDR3 loop spans 15 amino acids. CDR3 DNA: TGTGCCAGCAGCGCCTTAGCGGGAGTATCCAATGAGCAGTTCTTC. Its protein product is CASSALAGVSNEQFF.

The chain carries TRBV7-9 and TRBJ2-2; D might be TRBD2 (5 bases). Germline V gene data show CDR1 as SEHNR and CDR2 as FQNEAQ (reference sequence). CDR3 size: 18 residues. The germline V and J ends were trimmed by 4 bases and 0 bases, with 18 bases remaining between them. CDR3: CASSSDYRTLTNTGELFF. The CDR3 bases are TGTGCCAGCAGCTCCGACTACCGTACCCTCACGAACACCGGGGAGCTGTTTTTT.

The chain combines TRBV6-1 with TRBJ1-1; TRBD1 might be the D (5 bases). V was pared by 8 bases and J by 0 bases, with 10 bases between. CDR1 is MNHNS and CDR2 is SASEGT in the germline V gene. CDR3 length: 13 residues. For the CDR3, the DNA is TGTGCCAGCCTGACAGTCATGAACACTGAAGCTTTCTTT. Translating gives CASLTVMNTEAFF.

The V and J genes are TRBV13 and TRBJ1-6; 9 nucleotides align to TRBD1. The germline V gene has CDR1 PRHDT and CDR2 FYEKMQ (reference sequence). The CDR3 consists of 15 residues. V trimming: 0 bases; J trimming: 11 bases; junction bases outside the gene matches: 5. The CDR3 DNA reads as TGTGCCAGCAGCTTAGGGGGACAGGGAACGCCACCCCTCCACTTT. As protein: CASSLGGQGTPPLHF.

This rearrangement joins TRBV6-5 to TRBJ1-1; no firm D call. The V end was cut by 6 bases, the J end by 1 base, with 9 bases between. The length of the CDR3 is 13 residues. From germline, CDR1 is MNHEY and CDR2 SVGAGI. CDR3 in DNA: TGTGCCAGCAGCCCGACCCAGAACACTGAAGCTTTCTTT. This gives the protein CASSPTQNTEAFF.

The chain has TRBV5-4 and TRBJ2-7, with 7 nucleotides matching TRBD1. V lost 3 bases and J lost 2; bases outside the gene matches: 8. This CDR3 region has 15 residues. CDR1 is SGHNT, CDR2 YYREEE, per germline (reference sequence). CDR3 residues: CASSSHRDSAYEQYF. CDR3 coding DNA: TGTGCCAGCAGCTCACACCGGGACAGCGCCTACGAGCAGTACTTC. Full variable domain (remainder filled in from reference TRBV5-4 and TRBJ2-7): ETGVTQSPTHLIKTRGQQVTLRCSSQSGHNTVSWYQQALGQGPQFIFQYYREEENGRGNFPPRFSGLQFPNYSSELNVNALELDDSALYLCASSSHRDSAYEQYFGPGTRLTVT.

Concerning this clone itself: This same CDR3 is encoded by further DNA sequences in the sample. The V gene is TRBV5-1, the J gene TRBJ2-7; D call uncertain. CDR1 is SGHRS, CDR2 YFSETQ, per germline. The V gene lost 0 bases and the J gene lost 1 base, with 8 bases spanning the gap. The length of the CDR3 is 14 residues. The CDR3 sequence is CASSLVPGSYEQYF. CDR3 nucleotide sequence: TGCGCCAGCAGCTTGGTCCCAGGATCCTACGAGCAGTACTTC.

The chain joins TRBV7-8 to TRBJ2-7; TRBD2 aligns across 10 bases. CDR1 and CDR2 from the germline V gene are SGHVS and FQNEAQ. J gave up 7 bases and V 5 bases, and 11 bases lay outside the gene matches. The CDR3 is 15 amino acids. CDR3 in DNA: TGTGCCAGCAGCCGACCGGGACTAGCGCTCGGAGAGCAGTACTTC. Protein sequence: CASSRPGLALGEQYF.

This sequence joins TRBV27 and TRBJ2-7, with a possible D match to TRBD2 (6 bases). V shed 4 bases and J shed 2 bases, with 12 bases lying between them. CDR1 MNHEY and CDR2 SMNVEV come from the germline V gene (reference sequence). CDR3 size: 14 residues. This CDR3 is CASSSGLYAYEQYF. CDR3 DNA sequence: TGTGCCAGCAGTTCGGGACTCTATGCCTACGAGCAGTACTTC.

V gene TRBV6-1 combines with J gene TRBJ2-3, with a possible D match to TRBD2 (6 bases). V dropped 7 bases and J dropped 5 bases, with 10 bases sitting between them. Per the germline V gene, CDR1 is MNHNS and CDR2 is SASEGT. The CDR3 runs to 12 residues. The CDR3 loop reads CASTFSGDTQYF. The CDR3 DNA follows: TGTGCCAGCACCTTTAGCGGAGATACGCAGTATTTT.

CDR3 loop: CASSHTGTYEKLFF. For the CDR3, the DNA is TGTGCCAGCAGCCATACCGGGACATACGAAAAACTGTTTTTT. The genes are TRBV5-8 and TRBJ1-4; tentatively, D is TRBD1 (6 bases). The CDR3 covers 14 residues. V lost 4 bases and J 8 bases, leaving 15 bases between the germline ends. Germline V lookup: CDR1 SGHTS, CDR2 YDEGEE.

The V gene is TRBV9, the J gene TRBJ1-2; TRBD1 matches 10 bases. Germline-derived CDR1 and CDR2 are SGDLS and YYNGEE. The CDR3 totals 15 residues. V lost 4 bases, J lost 7 bases, and 10 bases stayed unmatched. The CDR3 reads CASSRDDRGQGGYTF. The DNA of the CDR3 is TGTGCCAGCAGCAGAGATGACAGGGGGCAGGGTGGCTACACCTTC.

The CDR3 region is CASHDWISGELFF. Here the CDR3 DNA reads TGTGCCAGCCATGATTGGATCTCCGGGGAGCTGTTTTTT. This chain links TRBV28 with TRBJ2-2, with unresolved D. This CDR3 is 13 amino acids long. Between the trimmed V and J ends, which lost 8 bases and 6 bases, there was a span of 13 bases. CDR1 MDHEN and CDR2 SYDVKM come from the germline V gene.

Comment on this clone: Other DNA sequences of this sample code for an identical CDR3. This rearrangement joins TRBV5-1 to TRBJ1-1, with D uncertain. The CDR3 has 14 amino acids. The V gene lost 2 bases and the J gene lost 1 base, with 9 bases spanning the gap. Looked up from germline, CDR1 is SGHRS and CDR2 is YFSETQ. The CDR3 DNA reads as TGCGCCAGCAGCTTAGTACTTCCGAACACTGAAGCTTTCTTT. This sequence encodes CASSLVLPNTEAFF.

The chain uses TRBV10-1 and TRBJ1-3; D is unresolved. This CDR3 comprises 11 residues. CDR1 WNHNN and CDR2 SYGVQD come from the germline V gene (reference sequence). V shed 8 bases and J shed 0 bases, with 2 bases lying between them. Here the CDR3 DNA reads TGCGCCAGCTCCTCTGGAAACACCATATATTTT. Its protein is CASSSGNTIYF.

V gene TRBV25-1 combines with J gene TRBJ2-6, with TRBD2 identical over 9 bases. CDR1 is MGHDK, CDR2 SYGVNS, per germline. V was pared by 5 bases and J by 1 base, with 3 bases of the junction left unmatched. The CDR3 covers 16 residues. The CDR3 DNA sequence: TGTGCCAGCAGTTCCAGCGGGGGGTCTGGGGCCAACGTCCTGACTTTC. This translates into CASSSSGGSGANVLTF. Combining the CDR3 with reference TRBV25-1 and TRBJ2-6 gives the whole variable domain EADIYQTPRYLVIGTGKKITLECSQTMGHDKMYWYQQDPGMELHLIHYSYGVNSTEKGDLSSESTVSRIRTEHFPLTLESARPSHTSQYLCASSSSGGSGANVLTFGAGSRLTVL.

The chain joins TRBV30 to TRBJ1-3; 7 nucleotides agree with TRBD1. The V gene end was trimmed by 0 bases and the J gene end by 1 base; junction bases not matched to a gene: 6. From germline, CDR1 is GTSNPN and CDR2 SVGIG (reference sequence). This CDR3 comprises 16 residues. CDR3 nucleotides: TGTGCCTGGAGTGTCCCCACGACAGGGTCTGGAAACACCATATATTTT. It encodes CAWSVPTTGSGNTIYF.

The chain recombines TRBV11-2 with TRBJ1-1, with D unclear. The germline CDR1 and CDR2 sequences are SGHAT and FQNNGV. This CDR3 comprises 11 residues. With 1 base removed from V and 7 bases from J, the gap between germline ends came to 4 bases. CDR3 residues: CASSLGGEAFF. DNA for the CDR3: TGTGCCAGCAGCTTAGGGGGTGAAGCTTTCTTT.

V is TRBV30 and J is TRBJ1-6, with D perhaps matching TRBD1 (6 bases). V was shortened by 4 bases and J by 7 bases, with 14 bases between the two germline ends. This CDR3 contains 14 residues. CDR1 GTSNPN and CDR2 SVGIG come from the germline V gene (reference sequence). The CDR3 DNA reads as TGTGCCTGGAACCCACTACAGGGAAATTCACCCCTCCACTTT. Its protein product is CAWNPLQGNSPLHF.

The chain combines TRBV4-2 with TRBJ1-6; TRBD1 matches 9 bases. This CDR3 is built from 20 residues. The V segment lost 0 bases and the J segment 10 bases; nucleotides outside the gene matches: 19. Looked up from germline, CDR1 is LGHNA and CDR2 is YNFKEQ. CDR3 region: CASSQEESGDRDRPRSPLHF. In DNA form, the CDR3 reads TGTGCCAGCAGCCAAGAAGAGTCCGGGGACAGGGACCGCCCTAGGTCACCCCTCCACTTT.